Reported below is one T cell receptor (beta chain). This sample was included in a study of blood T cells in healthy people across ages. The CDR3 has 12 amino acids. V lost 5 bases, J lost 5 bases, and 4 bases stayed unmatched. Germline V gene sequence: CDR1 SQVTM, CDR2 ANQGSEA. PCR was performed a second time for 7 to 11 cycles using a sample-barcoded 5' primer and a J-beta primer mix. TCRdb re-called the 5' RACE reads with MiXCR, one entry per CDR3 protein. The table shows 700,000 to 900,000 distinct CDR3 sequences, with 53% occurring only once. This TCR was recovered from a man older than 75 in good health. Material for sequencing was blood. The rearrangement links TRBV29-1 to TRBJ1-1; 8 bases are a match to TRBD1. In DNA, the CDR3 is TGCAGCGTTACAGGGGGACGTACTGAAGCTTTCTTT. Its translation: CSVTGGRTEAFF.